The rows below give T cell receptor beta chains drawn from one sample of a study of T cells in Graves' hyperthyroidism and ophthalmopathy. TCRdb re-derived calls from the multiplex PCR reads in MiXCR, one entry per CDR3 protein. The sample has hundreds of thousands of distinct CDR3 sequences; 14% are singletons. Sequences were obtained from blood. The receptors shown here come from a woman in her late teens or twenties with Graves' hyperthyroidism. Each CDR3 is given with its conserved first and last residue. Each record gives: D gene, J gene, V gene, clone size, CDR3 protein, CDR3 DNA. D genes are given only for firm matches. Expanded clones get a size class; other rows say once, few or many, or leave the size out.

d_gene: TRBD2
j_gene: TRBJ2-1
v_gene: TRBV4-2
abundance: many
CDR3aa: CASRRIPSGRTNEQFF
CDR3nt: TGTGCCAGCAGGAGGATCCCCAGCGGGAGGACAAATGAGCAGTTCTTC

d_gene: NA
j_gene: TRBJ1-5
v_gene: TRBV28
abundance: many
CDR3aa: CASSLVRQANQPQHF
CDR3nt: TGTGCCAGCAGTTTGGTCCGGCAGGCGAATCAGCCCCAGCATTTT

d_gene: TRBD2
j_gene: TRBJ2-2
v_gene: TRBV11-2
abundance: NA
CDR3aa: CASSLGWTSGSTGELFF
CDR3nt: TGTGCCAGCAGCTTAGGGTGGACTAGCGGGAGCACCGGGGAGCTGTTTTTT

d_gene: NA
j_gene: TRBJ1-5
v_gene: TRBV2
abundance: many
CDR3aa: CASGRQGHSNQPQHF
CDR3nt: TGTGCCAGCGGTAGGCAGGGGCATAGCAATCAGCCCCAGCATTTT

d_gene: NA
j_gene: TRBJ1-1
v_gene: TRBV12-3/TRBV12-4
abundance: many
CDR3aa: CASSLQGGMNTEAFF
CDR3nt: TGTGCCAGCAGTTTACAAGGCGGTATGAACACTGAAGCTTTCTTT

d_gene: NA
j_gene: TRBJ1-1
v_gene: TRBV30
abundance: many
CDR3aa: CAWRSMGLPNTEAFF
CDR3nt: TGTGCCTGGAGATCAATGGGACTCCCGAACACTGAAGCTTTCTTT

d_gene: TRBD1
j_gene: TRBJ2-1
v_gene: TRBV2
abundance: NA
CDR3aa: CASRADRVKGNEQFF
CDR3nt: TGTGCCAGCAGAGCGGACAGGGTCAAAGGGAATGAGCAGTTCTTC

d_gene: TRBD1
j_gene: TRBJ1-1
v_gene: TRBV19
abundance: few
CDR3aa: CASIDTGAKNTEAFF
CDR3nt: TGTGCCAGTATAGACACAGGGGCGAAGAACACTGAAGCTTTCTTT

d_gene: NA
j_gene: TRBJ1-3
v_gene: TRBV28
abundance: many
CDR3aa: CASRAGTTISGNTIYF
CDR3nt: TGTGCCAGCAGGGCAGGCACCACCATCTCTGGAAACACCATATATTTT

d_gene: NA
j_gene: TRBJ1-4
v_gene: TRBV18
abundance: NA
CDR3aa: CASSPTLLPGTDEKLFF
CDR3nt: TGTGCCAGCTCACCAACCCTCCTTCCCGGTACGGATGAAAAACTGTTTTTT

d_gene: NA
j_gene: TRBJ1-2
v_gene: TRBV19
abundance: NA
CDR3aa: CASSIEGLLHYAF
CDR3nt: TGTGCCAGTAGTATCGAGGGTTTATTGCACTACGCCTTC

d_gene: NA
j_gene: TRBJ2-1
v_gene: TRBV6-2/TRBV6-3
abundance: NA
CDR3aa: CASSRSRSSGQFF
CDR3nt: TGTGCCAGCAGCCGCTCGAGGTCTTCGGGGCAGTTCTTC

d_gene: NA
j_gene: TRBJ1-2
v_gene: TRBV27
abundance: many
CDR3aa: CASRKTGYGYTF
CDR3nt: TGTGCCAGCAGGAAAACAGGATATGGCTACACCTTC

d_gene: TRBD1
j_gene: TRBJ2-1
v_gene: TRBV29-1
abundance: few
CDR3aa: CSEGGQGNEQFF
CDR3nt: TGCAGCGAGGGGGGACAGGGCAATGAGCAGTTCTTC

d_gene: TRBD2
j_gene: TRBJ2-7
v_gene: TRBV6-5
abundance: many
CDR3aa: CASSYSNLAGGPPYEQYF
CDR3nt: TGTGCCAGCAGTTACTCCAACTTAGCGGGAGGACCCCCCTACGAGCAGTACTTC

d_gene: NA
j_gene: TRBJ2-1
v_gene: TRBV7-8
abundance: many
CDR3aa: CASSLFSGPRNEQFF
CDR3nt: TGTGCCAGCAGCTTATTTTCAGGACCACGGAATGAGCAGTTCTTC

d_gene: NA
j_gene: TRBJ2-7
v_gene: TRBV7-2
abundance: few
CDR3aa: CASSLGLLACLAYEQYF
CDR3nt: TGTGCCAGCAGCTTAGGGTTGCTAGCCTGTCTGGCCTACGAGCAGTACTTC

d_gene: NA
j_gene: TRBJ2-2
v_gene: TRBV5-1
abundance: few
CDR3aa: CASSLAVFSGSGELFF
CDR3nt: TGCGCCAGCAGCTTGGCCGTCTTCTCAGGGTCCGGGGAGCTGTTTTTT

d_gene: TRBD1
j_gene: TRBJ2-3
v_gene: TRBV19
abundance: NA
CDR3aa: CASSWWDRDTDTQYF
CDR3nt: TGTGCCAGTAGTTGGTGGGACAGGGACACAGATACGCAGTATTTT

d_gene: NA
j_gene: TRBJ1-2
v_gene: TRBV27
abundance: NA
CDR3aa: CASSLLYDRGQRDYGYTF
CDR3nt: TGTGCCAGCAGTCTTTTGTACGACCGGGGCCAAAGGGACTATGGCTACACCTTC

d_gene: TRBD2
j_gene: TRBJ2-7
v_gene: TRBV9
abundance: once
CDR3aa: CASSVDWGGSTHEQYF
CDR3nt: TGTGCCAGCAGCGTAGATTGGGGCGGGAGTACGCACGAGCAGTACTTC

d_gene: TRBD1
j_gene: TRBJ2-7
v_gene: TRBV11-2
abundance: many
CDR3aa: CASSLDQGQGYEQYF
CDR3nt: TGTGCCAGCAGCTTAGATCAGGGACAGGGCTACGAGCAGTACTTC

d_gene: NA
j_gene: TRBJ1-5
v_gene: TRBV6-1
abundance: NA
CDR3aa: CASSPGGESNQPQHF
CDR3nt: TGTGCCAGCAGTCCGGGGGGGGAGAGCAATCAGCCCCAGCATTTT

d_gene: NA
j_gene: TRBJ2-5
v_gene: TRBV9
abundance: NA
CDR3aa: CASSGYPRGDLQETQYF
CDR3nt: TGTGCCAGCAGCGGATACCCTCGCGGGGACCTCCAAGAGACCCAGTACTTC

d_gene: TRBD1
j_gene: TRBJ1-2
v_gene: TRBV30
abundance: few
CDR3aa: CAWSAGQGYGYTF
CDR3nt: TGTGCCTGGAGTGCCGGACAGGGTTATGGCTACACCTTC

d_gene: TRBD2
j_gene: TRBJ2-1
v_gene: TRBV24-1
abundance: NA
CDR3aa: CATSDPGTSGTYEQFF
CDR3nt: TGTGCCACCAGTGACCCCGGGACTAGCGGGACTTATGAGCAGTTCTTC

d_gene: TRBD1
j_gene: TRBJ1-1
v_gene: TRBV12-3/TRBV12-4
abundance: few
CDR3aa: CASTRTGYNTEAFF
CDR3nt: TGTGCCAGCACTAGGACAGGCTACAACACTGAAGCTTTCTTT

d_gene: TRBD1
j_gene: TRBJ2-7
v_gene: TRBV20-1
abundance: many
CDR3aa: CSASAGQGGLYEQYF
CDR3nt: TGCAGTGCTAGTGCCGGACAGGGAGGCCTTTACGAGCAGTACTTC

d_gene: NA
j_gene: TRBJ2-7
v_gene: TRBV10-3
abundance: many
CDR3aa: CAISDGQSYEQYF
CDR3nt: TGTGCCATCAGTGACGGACAGAGCTACGAGCAGTACTTC

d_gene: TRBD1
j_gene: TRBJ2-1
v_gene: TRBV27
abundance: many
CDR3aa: CASTQLGQVYNEQFF
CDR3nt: TGTGCCAGCACCCAACTAGGACAGGTATACAATGAGCAGTTCTTC

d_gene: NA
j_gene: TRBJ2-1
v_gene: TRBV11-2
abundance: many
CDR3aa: CASSLEGLAFDEQFF
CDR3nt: TGTGCCAGCAGCTTAGAGGGGTTAGCGTTCGATGAGCAGTTCTTC

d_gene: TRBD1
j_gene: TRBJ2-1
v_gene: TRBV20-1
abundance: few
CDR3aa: CSAGGDRVGRYSYNEQFF
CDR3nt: TGCAGTGCTGGGGGGGACAGGGTCGGGCGGTACTCCTACAATGAGCAGTTCTTC

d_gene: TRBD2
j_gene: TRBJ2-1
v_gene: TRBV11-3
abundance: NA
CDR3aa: CASSAPGLDLNSYNEQFF
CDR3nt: TGTGCCAGCAGCGCGCCGGGACTAGATCTGAACTCCTACAATGAGCAGTTCTTC

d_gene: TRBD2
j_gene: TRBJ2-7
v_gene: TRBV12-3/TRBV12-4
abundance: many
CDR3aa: CASSSLLSGRAYEQYF
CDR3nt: TGTGCCAGCAGTTCTTTACTCAGCGGGAGGGCCTACGAGCAGTACTTC

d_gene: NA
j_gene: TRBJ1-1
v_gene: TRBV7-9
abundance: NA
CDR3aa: CASSLVGSGNTEAFF
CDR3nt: TGTGCCAGCAGCTTAGTGGGCAGTGGGAACACTGAAGCTTTCTTT

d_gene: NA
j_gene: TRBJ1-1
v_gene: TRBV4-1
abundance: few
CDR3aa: CASSQDRGKYTEAFF
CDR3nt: TGCGCCAGCAGCCAAGATAGGGGCAAGTACACTGAAGCTTTCTTT

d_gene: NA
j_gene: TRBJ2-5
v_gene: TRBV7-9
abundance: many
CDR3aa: CASSLAATGQETQYF
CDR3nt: TGTGCCAGCAGCTTAGCGGCGACAGGCCAAGAGACCCAGTACTTC

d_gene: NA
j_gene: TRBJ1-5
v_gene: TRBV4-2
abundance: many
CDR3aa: CASSPPLGSNQPQHF
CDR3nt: TGTGCCAGCAGCCCGCCGTTAGGTAGCAATCAGCCCCAGCATTTT

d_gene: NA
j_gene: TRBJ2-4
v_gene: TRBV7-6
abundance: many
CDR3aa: CASSLRLSEIAKNIQYF
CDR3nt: TGTGCCAGCAGCTTAAGGCTTAGCGAAATAGCCAAAAACATTCAGTACTTC

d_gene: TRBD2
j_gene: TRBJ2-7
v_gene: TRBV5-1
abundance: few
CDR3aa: CASRLLREVSYEQYF
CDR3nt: TGCGCCAGCAGGTTACTGCGGGAGGTCTCCTACGAGCAGTACTTC

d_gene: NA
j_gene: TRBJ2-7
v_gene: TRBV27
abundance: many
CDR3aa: CASSLQVSSYEQYF
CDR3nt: TGTGCCAGCAGTTTACAGGTGTCTTCCTACGAGCAGTACTTC